Listed here is a single T cell receptor beta chain. These data originate in a study of blood T cell repertoires in COVID-19. Study-level background: Italy, Spain and the United States were the sources of the convalescent and acute COVID-19 samples. Sample material is recorded as cDNA or gDNA derived from T cells, B-cell-depleted T cells, or PBMCs.

Per the original methods: Quantification of nucleated cells was approximated via reference gene primer amplification. TCRdb keeps only in-frame clones here, not all; method: immunoSEQ multiplex PCR. Clone size and the V and J calls come from that table; the DNA yielded D and trimming. The sample yields roughly 50,000 clones, about nine tenths seen once. The ends were cut back, 1 base at V and 2 bases at J, with 9 bases in the middle. Germline loops: CDR1 SGHTA, CDR2 FQGNSA. CDR3 length: 14 amino acids. The chain combines TRBV7-2 with TRBJ2-7; D is possibly TRBD1 (5 bases). Specimen: peripheral blood. The source of this sequence is a woman between 40 and 50 years old with active COVID-19. The CDR3 reads CASSLGARAYEQYF. For the CDR3, the DNA is TGTGCCAGCAGCTTAGGGGCCAGGGCCTACGAGCAGTACTTC.